The rows below give T cell receptor beta chains drawn from one sample of a study of human T cells and chemical hapten exposure. Each CDR3 protein is one row after TCRdb ran MiXCR on the RACE reads. This table holds tens of thousands of distinct CDR3 sequences, 10% found once. Sequencing used whole blood, obtained in connection with sensitization to the hapten diphenylcyclopropenone (DPC). Source of these receptors: a woman aged 25 to 45 with alopecia areata. Some clones in this sample may be carry-over from other donors' samples. Each CDR3 is given with its conserved first and last residue. The D gene is left open where the match is weak. Clone size is stated in some rows and not others, as once, few, many or a class when expanded.

TRBV11-3	few	-	TRBJ2-1	CASSSTGDYNEQFF	TGTGCCAGCAGCTCCACCGGTGACTACAATGAGCAGTTCTTC
TRBV2	many	-	TRBJ1-5	CASSDNTPRQPQHF	TGTGCCAGCAGTGACAACACCCCGAGGCAGCCCCAGCATTTT
TRBV6-1	-	-	TRBJ2-1	CASSEVWGVNEQFF	TGTGCCAGCAGTGAGGTGTGGGGGGTTAATGAGCAGTTCTTC
TRBV7-8	many	-	TRBJ1-4	CASSLGGWGTNEKLFF	TGTGCCAGCAGCTTGGGAGGGTGGGGGACGAATGAAAAACTGTTTTTT
TRBV7-2	many	TRBD1	TRBJ1-1	CASSSLTGGTEAFF	TGTGCCAGCAGCTCTTTAACAGGGGGCACTGAAGCTTTCTTT
TRBV18	many	-	TRBJ1-6	CASSLRGDYNSPLHF	TGTGCCAGCTCACTGCGGGGGGACTATAATTCACCCCTCCACTTT
TRBV3-1	many	-	TRBJ1-2	CASSQGRVGYTF	TGTGCCAGCAGCCAGGGGAGGGTAGGCTACACCTTC
TRBV18	many	-	TRBJ1-4	CASSPRTATNEKLFF	TGTGCCAGCTCACCAAGGACGGCAACTAATGAAAAACTGTTTTTT
TRBV20-1	many	TRBD2	TRBJ2-5	CSVSIAGFQETQYF	TGCAGTGTCTCCATAGCGGGCTTCCAAGAGACCCAGTACTTC
TRBV20-1	many	-	TRBJ1-5	CSASGSSNQPQHF	TGCAGTGCTAGCGGCAGCTCCAATCAGCCCCAGCATTTT
TRBV11-3	many	-	TRBJ1-1	CASSLDRATEAFF	TGTGCCAGCAGCTTAGATCGGGCCACTGAAGCTTTCTTT
TRBV12-3/TRBV12-4	many	TRBD2	TRBJ2-5	CASSSRSGGETQYF	TGTGCCAGCAGTTCCCGCTCGGGGGGAGAGACCCAGTACTTC
TRBV10-2	-	TRBD2	TRBJ2-7	CASSETGTSGAYEQYF	TGCGCCAGCAGTGAGACTGGGACTAGCGGGGCCTACGAGCAGTACTTC
TRBV29-1	many	-	TRBJ2-1	CSVEVRVYNEQFF	TGCAGCGTTGAAGTAAGGGTTTACAATGAGCAGTTCTTC
TRBV5-6	many	TRBD1	TRBJ2-7	CASSRGQAPYEQYF	TGTGCCAGCAGCCGGGGACAGGCACCCTACGAGCAGTACTTC
TRBV7-8	many	TRBD1	TRBJ1-4	CASSLGQAEKLFF	TGTGCCAGCAGCTTGGGACAGGCTGAAAAACTGTTTTTT
TRBV6-2/TRBV6-3	many	-	TRBJ2-2	CASSYSRGNTGELFF	TGTGCCAGCAGTTACTCTAGGGGGAACACCGGGGAGCTGTTTTTT
TRBV10-2	-	-	TRBJ1-3	CASTPEGGNTIYF	TGCGCCAGCACCCCGGAGGGGGGAAACACCATATATTTT
TRBV4-2	few	-	TRBJ2-7	CASSQFGGVGEQYF	TGTGCCAGCAGCCAATTTGGCGGAGTTGGCGAGCAGTACTTC
TRBV19	many	TRBD1	TRBJ1-5	CATDSGTGYVQPQHF	TGTGCCACCGACTCCGGGACAGGGTATGTTCAGCCCCAGCATTTT
TRBV11-1	few	-	TRBJ2-7	CASSPSRGHYEQYF	TGTGCCAGCAGCCCTTCGCGGGGGCATTATGAGCAGTACTTC
TRBV14	many	TRBD2	TRBJ2-1	CASSPGTSGVREQFF	TGTGCCAGCAGCCCGGGGACTAGCGGGGTTCGCGAGCAGTTCTTC
TRBV28	many	-	TRBJ1-1	CASTLGSQNTEAFF	TGTGCCAGCACCTTGGGCAGCCAGAACACTGAAGCTTTCTTT
TRBV6-2/TRBV6-3	many	-	TRBJ2-7	CASSYFYEQYF	TGTGCCAGCAGTTATTTCTACGAGCAGTACTTC
TRBV28	once	TRBD2	TRBJ2-5	CASSPRGAGAAETQYF	TGTGCCAGCAGCCCCCGGGGAGCGGGAGCGGCAGAGACCCAGTACTTC
TRBV7-2	many	-	TRBJ2-1	CASSFGSISYNEQFF	TGTGCCAGCAGCTTCGGGAGTATCTCCTACAATGAGCAGTTCTTC
TRBV6-5	many	TRBD1	TRBJ2-7	CASSWTGSEHEQYF	TGTGCCAGCAGTTGGACAGGGAGTGAACACGAGCAGTACTTC
TRBV12-3/TRBV12-4	many	TRBD2	TRBJ2-3	CASRIGLAGADTQYF	TGTGCCAGCAGGATCGGACTAGCGGGAGCAGATACGCAGTATTTT
TRBV20-1	many	TRBD2	TRBJ2-3	CSAARTGGYTDTQYF	TGCAGTGCTGCCCGGACGGGGGGTTACACAGATACGCAGTATTTT
TRBV11-2	many	TRBD2	TRBJ2-1	CASSLEASGRPWTTYNEQFF	TGTGCCAGCAGCTTAGAGGCTAGCGGGAGACCATGGACCACCTACAATGAGCAGTTCTTC
TRBV24-1	many	-	TRBJ2-3	CATSDFTLGHTDTQYF	TGTGCCACCAGTGATTTTACCTTAGGGCACACAGATACGCAGTATTTT
TRBV18	many	-	TRBJ2-7	CASSPYDGRANEQYF	TGTGCCAGCTCACCATACGACGGCAGGGCAAACGAGCAGTACTTC
TRBV7-6	many	-	TRBJ2-7	CASSPGSWQYEQYF	TGTGCCAGCAGCCCCGGGAGCTGGCAGTACGAGCAGTACTTC
TRBV5-4	many	-	TRBJ2-6	CASSLQRWWLGTSANVLTF	TGTGCCAGCAGCCTCCAGCGCTGGTGGCTCGGAACCTCCGCCAACGTCCTGACTTTC
TRBV14	-	-	TRBJ2-5	CASSPFSGLQETQYF	TGTGCCAGCAGCCCGTTTTCCGGTTTACAAGAGACCCAGTACTTC
TRBV18	many	TRBD2	TRBJ2-1	CASSSGLAGGNEQFF	TGTGCCAGCTCATCGGGACTAGCGGGAGGAAACGAGCAGTTCTTC
TRBV11-2	many	-	TRBJ2-5	CASSRSSQGQETQYF	TGTGCCAGCAGCCGATCTAGCCAGGGCCAAGAGACCCAGTACTTC
TRBV6-1	few	TRBD2	TRBJ2-5	CASRRHSGGLQETQYF	TGTGCCAGCAGGAGGCATAGCGGGGGCCTCCAAGAGACCCAGTACTTC
TRBV5-1	many	TRBD1	TRBJ1-5	CASSSGGDQPQHF	TGCGCCAGCTCATCAGGGGGGGATCAGCCCCAGCATTTT
TRBV11-1	-	-	TRBJ2-4	CASSLEQGLNIQYF	TGTGCCAGCAGCTTAGAACAGGGCCTTAACATTCAGTACTTC
TRBV7-2	many	TRBD2	TRBJ2-5	CASSPSLYEGRVKTQYF	TGTGCCAGCAGCCCGAGCCTCTACGAGGGGAGGGTAAAGACCCAGTACTTC
TRBV19	many	-	TRBJ1-5	CASTLGSTGNSNQPQHF	TGTGCCAGTACCCTAGGATCGACAGGCAATAGCAATCAGCCCCAGCATTTT
TRBV6-2/TRBV6-3	-	-	TRBJ1-6	CASSYVQENSPLHF	TGTGCCAGCAGCTATGTTCAGGAAAATTCACCCCTCCACTTT
TRBV27	many	-	TRBJ1-6	CASSPSGGRLNSPLHF	TGTGCCAGCAGTCCCTCTGGCGGACGGCTAAATTCACCCCTCCACTTT
TRBV12-3/TRBV12-4	many	TRBD1	TRBJ2-1	CASSLGTGGHNEQFF	TGTGCCAGCAGTTTAGGGACAGGGGGTCACAATGAGCAGTTCTTC
TRBV9	few	TRBD2	TRBJ2-2	CASSGQREGAGELFF	TGTGCCAGCAGCGGGCAGCGGGAAGGGGCCGGGGAGCTGTTTTTT
TRBV7-3	many	-	TRBJ1-1	CASSLGGRNAEAFF	TGTGCCAGCAGCTTGGGAGGGCGTAACGCTGAAGCTTTCTTT
TRBV28	-	-	TRBJ2-5	CASSPYLVSDETQYF	TGTGCCAGCAGTCCCTACTTGGTTTCTGATGAGACCCAGTACTTC
TRBV28	few	-	TRBJ1-2	CASSSNRVNYGHTF	TGTGCCAGCAGTTCCAACAGGGTCAACTATGGCCACACCTTC
TRBV29-1	many	-	TRBJ2-2	CSVQIWEPSGPGELFF	TGCAGCGTTCAGATTTGGGAACCCAGCGGTCCCGGGGAGCTGTTTTTT
TRBV28	many	TRBD1	TRBJ2-7	CASSFRDRGQYEQYF	TGTGCCAGCAGTTTTCGCGACAGGGGCCAGTACGAGCAGTACTTC
TRBV4-1	many	-	TRBJ2-7	CASSQAMSDRAYEQYF	TGCGCCAGCAGCCAAGCAATGTCGGACAGAGCCTACGAGCAGTACTTC
TRBV29-1	-	TRBD1	TRBJ1-1	CSVGDRGQAFF	TGCAGCGTCGGGGACAGGGGGCAGGCTTTCTTT
TRBV6-4	few	-	TRBJ2-1	CASSVGQPGDEQFF	TGTGCCAGCAGTGTTGGGCAGCCGGGCGATGAGCAGTTCTTC
TRBV7-2	many	-	TRBJ1-6	CASSLVPPWGGYSIHF	TGTGCCAGCAGCTTAGTTCCCCCCTGGGGCGGCTACTCGATCCACTTT
TRBV12-3/TRBV12-4	many	TRBD1	TRBJ1-4	CASSRGRDSWRLNEKLFF	TGTGCCAGCAGTAGGGGCCGGGACAGTTGGAGACTCAATGAAAAACTGTTTTTT
TRBV4-3	-	-	TRBJ2-1	CASSQGYLRDEQFF	TGCGCCAGCAGCCAAGGGTACCTACGGGATGAGCAGTTCTTC
TRBV19	many	-	TRBJ1-5	CASSTQEGLPQHF	TGTGCCAGTAGTACTCAGGAGGGGCTTCCCCAGCATTTT
TRBV7-9	many	TRBD1	TRBJ1-5	CASSLDRVHQPQHF	TGTGCCAGCAGCTTGGACAGGGTTCATCAGCCCCAGCATTTT